This TCR beta chain was captured in a study of shared clonotypes between healthy human individuals. Remarks on this clone: Its antigen is unidentified.

Only in-frame clones appear in the TCRdb table, and some are missing; sequencing was by immunoSEQ multiplex PCR. Of some 680,000 clones in the sample, around 73% were seen once. HIV-negative, healthy adults without recent acute infections or vaccinations were the donors. Study findings and constraints: Depth was large, yet rarefaction showed that sorted-subset sequencing was incomplete. Generally, naive subsets (rather than memory subsets) showed larger estimated richness. Between a handful of donors, naive CD4 clonotypes were shared at a level of about 5%.

This CDR3 contains 12 residues. Germline CDR1 is SQVTM and CDR2 is ANQGSEA. Trimming took 3 bases from V and 1 from J, leaving 6 bases between them. Input material: memory CD4+ T cells sorted from blood. The subset is: CD45RA-negative fraction. This sequence joins TRBV29-1 and TRBJ1-1; unclear D gene. This TCR was sampled from a woman aged 30 to 39 in good health. The CDR3 DNA reads TGCAGCGTTGACGTGGGGAACACTGAAGCTTTCTTT. Its protein is CSVDVGNTEAFF.